The text below deals with one T cell receptor (beta chain). The V gene end was trimmed by 3 bases and the J gene end by 6 bases; junction bases not matched to a gene: 1. Germline lookup yields CDR1 KGHSH and CDR2 LQKENI. This CDR3 contains 13 residues. This record comes from a study of OX40 agonist ivuxolimab in advanced cancers. Profiling relied on immunoSEQ multiplex PCR, and the TCRdb table lists in-frame clones only, not all of them. The sample has more than 80,000 clones, 90% seen once; the top ten hold approximately 0.5%. Here the sequenced sample was CD4+ or CD8+ T cells sorted from blood, taken in a trial of the OX40 agonist ivuxolimab. The receptor was derived from an adult with an advanced solid tumor such as melanoma, head and neck, liver or kidney cancer. The rearrangement links TRBV18 to TRBJ2-2; 7 nucleotides line up with TRBD1. CDR3 nucleotide sequence: TGTGCCAGCTCACCGACAGGGTCCGGGGAGCTGTTTTTT. Its translation: CASSPTGSGELFF.